This record looks at one T cell receptor (beta chain) sequence and its context. The CDR3 is made up of 13 amino acids. V lost 2 bases and J lost 4, with 6 bases in between. Germline V gives CDR1 LGHDT, CDR2 YNNKEL (reference sequence). This sample stems from a study of T cells after yellow fever vaccination. TCRdb processed the 5' RACE reads anew with MiXCR; each CDR3 protein has one entry. Of hundreds of thousands of distinct CDR3 sequences listed, around 17% are singletons. The sequences come from PBMCs, collected 5 days after the first yellow fever vaccination. The V gene is TRBV3-1, the J gene TRBJ2-1; D call uncertain. This receptor was identified in a man younger than 35 who received the YFV17D yellow fever vaccine. The CDR3 sequence: CASSQSGYNEQFF. The CDR3 region has the DNA TGTGCCAGCAGCCAATCCGGTTACAATGAGCAGTTCTTC.